This is a list of T cell receptor beta chains from one sample in a study of blood T cell repertoires in COVID-19. Clones were read by immunoSEQ multiplex PCR, and TCRdb kept only the in-frame ones, dropping some. The table records approximately 100,000 clones, around 85% of them present only once. The sequenced material came from peripheral blood. The source is a woman older than 75 with active or convalescent COVID-19. CDR3s include the opening cysteine and the closing phenylalanine or tryptophan. D genes are given only for firm matches. The size of a clone is reported for some rows only, either as once, few or many, or as a class for expanded clones.

clone size	J gene	D gene	V gene	CDR3 DNA	CDR3 protein
NA	TRBJ1-1	TRBD1	TRBV25-1	TGTGCCAGCAGTGATTTTCTGGGGGACAGGGCTTTCTTT	CASSDFLGDRAFF
few	TRBJ1-6	NA	TRBV4-1	TGCGCCAGCAGCCAACAGACAGACCCAGGGCTTTCACCCCTCCACTTT	CASSQQTDPGLSPLHF
NA	TRBJ2-7	NA	TRBV20-1	TGCAGTGCCAGGTTACCGCCGAACCAGTACTTC	CSARLPPNQYF
NA	TRBJ1-4	NA	TRBV18	TGTGCCAGCTCATCAGGCCTAAATGAAAAACTGTTTTTT	CASSSGLNEKLFF
NA	TRBJ2-7	TRBD1	TRBV7-6	TGTGCCAGCAGCCCCCAGGGACAGGGCTACGAGCAGTACTTC	CASSPQGQGYEQYF
NA	TRBJ1-4	NA	TRBV27	TGTGCCAGCAGACAGCCTTTTGGAAAACTGTTTTTT	CASRQPFGKLFF
few	TRBJ2-2	NA	TRBV7-3	TGTGCCAGCAGCTTATACGGGGGACCTGGGACCGGGGAGCTGTTTTTT	CASSLYGGPGTGELFF
NA	TRBJ1-4	TRBD1	TRBV5-1	TGCGCCAGCAGCACGTCCGGGACAGGGGATGAAAAACTGTTTTTT	CASSTSGTGDEKLFF
few	TRBJ2-2	TRBD2	TRBV3-1/TRBV3-2	TGTGCCAGCAAGTTGGCGGGAGTTCGACTGGGCACCGGGGAGCTGTTTTTT	CASKLAGVRLGTGELFF
NA	TRBJ1-1	NA	TRBV7-2	TGTGCCAGCAGACTCACCGGGCCCCGGGGGACCACTGAAGCTTTCTTT	CASRLTGPRGTTEAFF
NA	TRBJ2-7	TRBD1	TRBV2	TGTGCCAGCAGCCGACAGGGGATTTACGAGCAGTACTTC	CASSRQGIYEQYF
NA	TRBJ1-3	TRBD1	TRBV15	TGTGCCACCAGCAGAGATCAGGGGGCTGGAAACACCATATATTTT	CATSRDQGAGNTIYF
NA	TRBJ2-7	NA	TRBV19	TGTGCCAGTAACTCTCGAGCGGCGACGAACGAGCAGTACTTC	CASNSRAATNEQYF
NA	TRBJ2-3	NA	TRBV6-2/TRBV6-3	TGTGCCAGCAGTTACCCCTGGCAGGCTGGCACAGATACGCAGTATTTT	CASSYPWQAGTDTQYF
NA	TRBJ1-4	NA	TRBV5-1	TGCGCCAGCAGCCTCGGGACAACGGGTGAAAAACTGTTTTTT	CASSLGTTGEKLFF
NA	TRBJ1-1	NA	TRBV2	TGTGCCAGCAGTGAATCTCCGAGAAACACTGAAGCTTTCTTT	CASSESPRNTEAFF
NA	TRBJ2-5	NA	TRBV12-3/TRBV12-4	TGTGCCAGCAGCTCGGACAGCCAAGAGACCCAGTACTTC	CASSSDSQETQYF
once	TRBJ1-1	TRBD1	TRBV5-1	TGCGCCAGCAGCTTGATGGCAGGGGGAAACACTGAAGCTTTCTTT	CASSLMAGGNTEAFF
NA	TRBJ2-3	TRBD2	TRBV5-1	TGCGCCAGCAGTTCATTAGGTAGCGGGTCCACAGATACGCAGTATTTT	CASSSLGSGSTDTQYF
NA	TRBJ2-3	TRBD2	TRBV11-2	TGTGCCAGCAGCTCCCGTACGGGAGGGGGCACAGATACGCAGTATTTT	CASSSRTGGGTDTQYF
NA	TRBJ1-4	NA	TRBV28	TGTGCCAGCAGCCCCGAGGGGAGGATTTATAATGAAAAACTGTTTTTT	CASSPEGRIYNEKLFF
NA	TRBJ1-1	NA	TRBV30	TGTGCCTGGAACATCATAATTAACACTGAAGCTTTCTTT	CAWNIIINTEAFF
NA	TRBJ2-7	TRBD1	TRBV11-2	TGTGCCAGCAGAAGACCCGGGACAGGGAGCGCGGAGCAGTACTTC	CASRRPGTGSAEQYF
once	TRBJ2-1	NA	TRBV19	TGTGCCAGTAGTCCTCTCCGGGTTGGTGAGCAGTTCTTC	CASSPLRVGEQFF
NA	TRBJ1-5	TRBD1	TRBV28	TGTGCCAGCAGCCTGACAGGGATCACCCATCAGCCCCAGCATTTT	CASSLTGITHQPQHF
NA	TRBJ2-7	TRBD2	TRBV11-1	TGTGCCAGCAGCTTGGACGCGGGGGAGTCCTACGAGCAGTACTTC	CASSLDAGESYEQYF
NA	TRBJ2-1	NA	TRBV18	TGTGCCAGCTCACCACCCGTAGTGGCGGGCAATGAGCAGTTCTTC	CASSPPVVAGNEQFF
NA	TRBJ1-1	NA	TRBV4-3	TGCGCCAGCAGCCAAGACCAGGTTAACACTGAAGCTTTCTTT	CASSQDQVNTEAFF
many	TRBJ2-7	NA	TRBV24-1	TGTGCCACCAGTGATGGACCTCGCGGATGGCGGGGACGGTACGAGCAGTACTTC	CATSDGPRGWRGRYEQYF
NA	TRBJ2-7	TRBD2	TRBV10-3	TGTGCCATCAACTTTAGCGGGGAGAACTCCTACGAGCAGTACTTC	CAINFSGENSYEQYF
NA	TRBJ1-2	NA	TRBV27	TGTGCCAGCAGTGGCGTGGGGAGCTATGGCTACACCTTC	CASSGVGSYGYTF
NA	TRBJ2-1	NA	TRBV3-1/TRBV3-2	TGTGCCAGCAGCCAAGATTGGGGCCAGAATGAGCAGTTCTTC	CASSQDWGQNEQFF
NA	TRBJ1-2	NA	TRBV7-3	TGTGCCAGCAGCCCATATGCCGGGGATGGCTACACCTTC	CASSPYAGDGYTF
NA	TRBJ2-6	NA	TRBV4-2	TGTGCCAGCAGCCAAGGATCGGGCTCTGGGGCCAACGTCCTGACTTTC	CASSQGSGSGANVLTF
NA	TRBJ2-4	TRBD2	TRBV15	TGTGCCGTGCGGGAGGTTGGAGCCAAAAACATTCAGTACTTC	CAVREVGAKNIQYF
NA	TRBJ2-3	TRBD2	TRBV11-3	TGTGCCAGCAGCCAAGCGGGGACTAGCACAGATACGCAGTATTTT	CASSQAGTSTDTQYF
NA	TRBJ2-2	TRBD1	TRBV6-5	TGTGCCAGCAGTTACACCCGGACAGGGGAGACCGGGGAGCTGTTTTTT	CASSYTRTGETGELFF
NA	TRBJ2-5	TRBD2	TRBV7-7	TGTGCTAGCAGCCTCTCTAGCGGGGGAAGGGAGACCCAGTACTTC	CASSLSSGGRETQYF
NA	TRBJ2-1	TRBD2	TRBV19	TGTGCCAGTAGCCGGCTCGGGCGGGGGGCCTACAATGAGCAGTTCTTC	CASSRLGRGAYNEQFF
NA	TRBJ2-7	NA	TRBV3-1/TRBV3-2	TGTGCCAGCAGCCAAGAGATAGCCAGCTCCTACGAGCAGTACTTC	CASSQEIASSYEQYF
NA	TRBJ2-3	TRBD2	TRBV10-3	TGTGCCATCAGTGAGGACAGCGGGAGCGCAGATACGCAGTATTTT	CAISEDSGSADTQYF
NA	TRBJ2-1	NA	TRBV7-3	TGTGCCAGCAGCTCTGGGGGGCGGGAGATCAATGAGCAGTTCTTC	CASSSGGREINEQFF
NA	TRBJ1-3	TRBD1	TRBV5-1	TGCGCCAGCAGCTTAACAGGGGGCATCGGAAACACCATATATTTT	CASSLTGGIGNTIYF
NA	TRBJ1-1	TRBD1	TRBV29-1	TGCAGCGTTTTACAGGGGGCAAACACTGAAGCTTTCTTT	CSVLQGANTEAFF
NA	TRBJ1-1	TRBD1	TRBV24-1	TGTGCCACCAGTGATCCCGGGACAGGGGATACTGAAGCTTTCTTT	CATSDPGTGDTEAFF
NA	TRBJ2-3	NA	TRBV7-3	TGTGCCAGCAGCTCAGGACTATCTCCCTACACAGATACGCAGTATTTT	CASSSGLSPYTDTQYF
NA	TRBJ2-2	NA	TRBV5-8	TGTGCCAGCAGCTTGGCGATTGTAGCGAGGATCACCGGGGAGCTGTTTTTT	CASSLAIVARITGELFF
NA	TRBJ2-5	NA	TRBV7-3	TGTGCCAGCAGCTTTGCGGGGCGACAAGAGACCCAGTACTTC	CASSFAGRQETQYF